A selection of T cell receptor beta chains follows, all from one sample in a study of blood T cell repertoires in COVID-19. The protocol was immunoSEQ multiplex PCR, while the TCRdb copy is restricted to in-frame clones and leaves out a portion. In the table there are 130,000 to 150,000 clones, approximately 80% of which are singletons. The sample was peripheral blood. These receptors were obtained from a human donor in a cohort sampled during active COVID-19. Both conserved end residues are part of each CDR3. D genes are given only for firm matches. Clone size is shown for a subset of rows, as once, few, many or a class of expanded clone.

abundance | j_gene | v_gene | d_gene | CDR3aa
. | TRBJ2-1 | TRBV18 | TRBD2 | CASSRRLAGSYNEQFF
. | TRBJ2-3 | TRBV30 | TRBD1 | CAWGQGADTDTQYF
. | TRBJ1-1 | TRBV20-1 | . | CSARFVTEAFF
once | TRBJ2-1 | TRBV15 | TRBD2 | CATSRERGDNEQFF
few | TRBJ2-7 | TRBV7-2 | TRBD1 | CASSSRTGGTYEQYF
once | TRBJ2-5 | TRBV9 | . | CASSVAGAGLETQYF
. | TRBJ2-7 | TRBV18 | . | CASSPRTGDEQYF
. | TRBJ1-2 | TRBV12-5 | . | CASGFSNYGYTF
. | TRBJ2-5 | TRBV5-6 | . | CASSLRARRDF
. | TRBJ1-2 | TRBV5-4 | . | CASSLGGEDGYTF